This T cell receptor beta chain stems from a study of neurological immune-mediated disorders. 2 million PBMCs stored at -80 C were the source of the unsorted libraries. cDNA was made by 5'RACE with 10-nucleotide random UMIs. TCRdb itself ran the 5' RACE reads through MiXCR, one entry per CDR3 protein. Of around 40,000 distinct CDR3 sequences in the sample, about 12% were seen once. The TCR sequence derives from a female donor in good health. Specimen: PBMCs.

CDR3 DNA: TGTGCCAGCAGCTCTCTGGAGTCCGAGCAGTACTTC. Protein: CASSSLESEQYF. V usage is TRBV7-9 and J usage is TRBJ2-7, with D uncertain. Trimming removed 4 bases from V and 6 bases from J, with 10 bases in between. The CDR3 length is 12 residues. The germline V gene encodes CDR1 SEHNR and CDR2 FQNEAQ (reference sequence).